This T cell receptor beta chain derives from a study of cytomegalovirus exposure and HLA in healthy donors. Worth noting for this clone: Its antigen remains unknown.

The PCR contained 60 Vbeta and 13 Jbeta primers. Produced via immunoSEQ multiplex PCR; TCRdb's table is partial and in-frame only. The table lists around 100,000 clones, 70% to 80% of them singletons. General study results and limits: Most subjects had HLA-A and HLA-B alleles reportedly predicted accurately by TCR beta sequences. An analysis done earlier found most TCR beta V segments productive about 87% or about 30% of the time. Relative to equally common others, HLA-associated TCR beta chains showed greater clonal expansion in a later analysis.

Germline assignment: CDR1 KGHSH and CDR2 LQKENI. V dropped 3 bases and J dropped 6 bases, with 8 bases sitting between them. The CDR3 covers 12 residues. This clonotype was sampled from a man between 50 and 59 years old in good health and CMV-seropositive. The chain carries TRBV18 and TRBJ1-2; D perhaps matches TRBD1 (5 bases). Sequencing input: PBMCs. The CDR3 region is CASSPDIDGYTF. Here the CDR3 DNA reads TGTGCCAGCTCACCGGACATAGATGGCTACACCTTC. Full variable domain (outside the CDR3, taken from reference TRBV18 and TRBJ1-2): NAGVMQNPRHLVRRRGQEARLRCSPMKGHSHVYWYRQLPEEGLKFMVYLQKENIIDESGMPKERFSAEFPKEGPSILRIQQVVRGDSAAYFCASSPDIDGYTFGSGTRLTVV.